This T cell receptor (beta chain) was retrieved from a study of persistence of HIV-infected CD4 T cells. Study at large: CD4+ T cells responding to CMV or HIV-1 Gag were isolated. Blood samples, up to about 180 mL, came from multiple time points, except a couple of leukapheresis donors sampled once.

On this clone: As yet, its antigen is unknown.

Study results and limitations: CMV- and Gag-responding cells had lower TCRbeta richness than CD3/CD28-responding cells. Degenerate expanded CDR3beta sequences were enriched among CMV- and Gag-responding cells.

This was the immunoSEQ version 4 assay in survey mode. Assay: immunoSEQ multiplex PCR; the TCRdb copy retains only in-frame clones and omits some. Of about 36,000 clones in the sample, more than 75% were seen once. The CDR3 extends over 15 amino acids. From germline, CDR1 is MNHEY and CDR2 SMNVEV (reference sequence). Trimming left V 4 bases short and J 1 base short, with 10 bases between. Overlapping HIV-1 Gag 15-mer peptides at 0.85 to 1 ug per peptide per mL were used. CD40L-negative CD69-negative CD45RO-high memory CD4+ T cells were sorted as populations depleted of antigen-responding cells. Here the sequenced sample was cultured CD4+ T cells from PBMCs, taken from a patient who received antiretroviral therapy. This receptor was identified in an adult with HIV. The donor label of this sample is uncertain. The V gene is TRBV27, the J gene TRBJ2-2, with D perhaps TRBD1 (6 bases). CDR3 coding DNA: TGTGCCAGCAGTTCTGGACAGTTGAACACCGGGGAGCTGTTTTTT. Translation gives CASSSGQLNTGELFF.